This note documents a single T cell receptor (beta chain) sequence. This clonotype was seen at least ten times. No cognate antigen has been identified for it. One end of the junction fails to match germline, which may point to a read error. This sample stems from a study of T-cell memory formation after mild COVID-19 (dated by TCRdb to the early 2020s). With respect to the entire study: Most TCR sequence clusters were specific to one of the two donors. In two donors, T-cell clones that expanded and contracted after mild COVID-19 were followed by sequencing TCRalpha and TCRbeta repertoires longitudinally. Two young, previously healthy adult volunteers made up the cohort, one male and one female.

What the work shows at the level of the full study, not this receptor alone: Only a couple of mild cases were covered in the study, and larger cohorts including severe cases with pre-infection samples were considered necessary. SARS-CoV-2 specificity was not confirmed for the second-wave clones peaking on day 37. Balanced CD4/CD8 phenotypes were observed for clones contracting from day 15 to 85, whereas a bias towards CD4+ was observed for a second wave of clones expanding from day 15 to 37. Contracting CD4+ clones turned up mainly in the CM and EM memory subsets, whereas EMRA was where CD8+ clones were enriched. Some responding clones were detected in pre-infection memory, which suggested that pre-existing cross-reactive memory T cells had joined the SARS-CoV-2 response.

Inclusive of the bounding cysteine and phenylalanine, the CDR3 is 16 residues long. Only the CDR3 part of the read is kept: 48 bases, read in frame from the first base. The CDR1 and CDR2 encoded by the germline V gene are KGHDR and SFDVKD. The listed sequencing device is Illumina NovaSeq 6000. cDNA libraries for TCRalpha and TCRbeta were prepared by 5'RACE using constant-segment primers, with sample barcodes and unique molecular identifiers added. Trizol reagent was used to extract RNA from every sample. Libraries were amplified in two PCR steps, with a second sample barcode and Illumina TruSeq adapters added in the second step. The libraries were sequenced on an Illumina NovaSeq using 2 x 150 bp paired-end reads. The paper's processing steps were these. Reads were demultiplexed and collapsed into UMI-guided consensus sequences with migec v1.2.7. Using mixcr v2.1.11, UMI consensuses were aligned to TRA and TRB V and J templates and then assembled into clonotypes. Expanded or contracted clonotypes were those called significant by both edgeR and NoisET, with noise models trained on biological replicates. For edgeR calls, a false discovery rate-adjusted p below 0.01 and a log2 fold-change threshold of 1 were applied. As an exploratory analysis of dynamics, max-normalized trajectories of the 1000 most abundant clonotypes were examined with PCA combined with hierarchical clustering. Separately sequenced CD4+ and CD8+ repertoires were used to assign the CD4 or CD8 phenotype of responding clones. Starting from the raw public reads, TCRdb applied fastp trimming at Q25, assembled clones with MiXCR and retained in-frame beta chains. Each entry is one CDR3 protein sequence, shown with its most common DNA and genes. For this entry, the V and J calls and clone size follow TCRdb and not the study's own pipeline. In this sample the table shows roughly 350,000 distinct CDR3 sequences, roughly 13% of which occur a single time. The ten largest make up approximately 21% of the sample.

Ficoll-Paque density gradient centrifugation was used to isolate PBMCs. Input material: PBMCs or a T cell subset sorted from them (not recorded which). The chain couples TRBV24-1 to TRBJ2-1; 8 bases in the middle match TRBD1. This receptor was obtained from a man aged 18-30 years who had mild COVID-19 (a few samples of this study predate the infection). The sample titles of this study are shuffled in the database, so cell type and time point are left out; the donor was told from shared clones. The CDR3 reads CATSDRGAGGYHEQFF. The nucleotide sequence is TGTGCCACCAGTGATCGGGGCGCAGGGGGCTACCATGAGCAGTTCTTC.